The clone carrying this TCR beta chain was seen more than once but under ten times. The germline V and J ends were trimmed by 5 bases and 4 bases, with 15 bases remaining between them. This CDR3 spans 15 amino acids. CDR1 and CDR2 (germline): LNHDA, SQIVND (reference sequence). The entry originates in a study of identical twins. TCRdb re-called the 5' RACE reads through MiXCR, storing one row per CDR3 protein. In the table there are roughly 720,000 distinct CDR3 sequences, 15% to 20% of which are singletons. In addition, the sample was reused for a study of T cells expressing NK-cell markers. That study reports: Just one sequenced donor of eight was HCMV-seronegative, while seven were seropositive.

This rearrangement joins TRBV19 to TRBJ2-1; D is possibly TRBD2 (6 bases). The sequence was collected from a woman in her late teens or twenties in good health. Sequencing was done on a sample of PBMCs. CDR3 in DNA: TGTGCCAGTAGTGCCGGGACTGGGGCATACAATGAGCAGTTCTTC. Its translation: CASSAGTGAYNEQFF. The full variable domain, its missing parts supplied by reference TRBV19 and TRBJ2-1, is DGGITQSPKYLFRKEGQNVTLSCEQNLNHDAMYWYRQDPGQGLRLIYYSQIVNDFQKGDIAEGYSVSREKKESFPLTVTSAQKNPTAFYLCASSAGTGAYNEQFFGPGTRLTVL.